This TCR beta chain derives from a study of T cells after yellow fever vaccination (dated by TCRdb to about 2019). For the wider study: The SMART-Seq v4 Ultra Low Input RNA kit was used to prepare libraries from fractions with low cell numbers. Bulk TCR alpha and beta repertoires were sequenced longitudinally to track T-cell clones before and after primary and booster YFV17D yellow fever vaccination. Two healthy male donors made up the cohort, one aged 18 to 29 years and the other aged 30 to 40 years. Blood samples were taken at several timepoints before and after primary and secondary immunization, and bulk PBMC replicates and cell subsets were isolated.

The run used an Illumina NovaSeq 6000. TCR cDNA was synthesized by 5'RACE template switching, which introduced a universal primer site and unique molecular identifiers. cDNA synthesis was primed from both the TCR alpha and TCR beta constant segments. Library amplification involved two PCR steps, and the second step added sample barcodes and sequencing adapters. Sequencing of libraries was done on Illumina HiSeq 2500 (2x100 bp) or NovaSeq (2x150 bp). In the original analysis: MIGEC handled demultiplexing of reads and collapsing into UMI consensus sequences, while MiXCR performed V(D)J alignment. Using edgeR on replicate PBMC samples, clonotypes were called vaccine-responding if FDR was below 0.01 and the log2 fold change was above 5 up to day 15. Each bulk clonotype received a CD4 or CD8 identity based on whether the sequenced CD4 or CD8 repertoire contained that clonotype at higher abundance. The public reads were reanalyzed by TCRdb: fastp trimming at Q25, MiXCR alignment, in-frame beta chains only. Rows are unified per CDR3 protein, each entry keeping the most common DNA and genes. The V and J calls were not made by the authors but by TCRdb's processing. The sample table holds some 350,000 distinct CDR3 sequences, of which 3% to 4.5% were seen once. 20% to 25% of the sample goes to the ten largest clones.

At least ten counts were recorded for this clonotype. This receptor's antigen is unknown. One base away there is no much larger clone; base qualities are not given. The treatment or condition tag for this specimen amounts to: live attenuated yellow fever vaccine strain. At each blood-draw timepoint, two biological replicates of bulk PBMCs were collected. PBMCs were isolated from peripheral blood using a standard Ficoll-Paque protocol. RNA was extracted with TriZol from bulk PBMCs, CD4 and CD8 fractions, and dextramer-positive and dextramer-negative fractions. After removal of 0 bases from V and 3 bases from J, the junction retains 1 base not matched to a gene. There are 16 amino acids in the CDR3, from cysteine to phenylalanine inclusive. Left in the record is the CDR3 DNA by itself, 48 bases read in frame from the first base. CDR1 DFQATT and CDR2 SNEGSKA are derived from the germline V gene (reference sequence).

General findings and caveats noted by the study authors: Computational filtering was needed because FACS-sorted repertoires could contain abundant contaminating clonotypes from the bulk population. After the booster, most of the clones that had expanded following primary vaccination were detected again (almost 98% of CD4 and 80% to 90% of CD8), which suggests that memory was broadly maintained. A small share of clonotypes was detected in both CD4 and CD8 compartments, with the overlap likely arising from convergent recombination. Only a couple of donors were included in the study, so the extent to which the findings can be generalized is limited. The secondary T-cell response was weaker than the primary response but faster, peaking on day 5 instead of day 15.

Sample: PBMCs, taken 5 days after the yellow fever booster vaccination. This sequence originates from a young man who received the YFV17D yellow fever vaccine. The chain is made from TRBV20-1 and TRBJ2-2; the central 13 bases match TRBD2. The CDR3 region: CSARDGLAGDTGELFF. The DNA sequence is as follows: TGCAGTGCTAGAGATGGACTAGCGGGGGACACCGGGGAGCTGTTTTTT.